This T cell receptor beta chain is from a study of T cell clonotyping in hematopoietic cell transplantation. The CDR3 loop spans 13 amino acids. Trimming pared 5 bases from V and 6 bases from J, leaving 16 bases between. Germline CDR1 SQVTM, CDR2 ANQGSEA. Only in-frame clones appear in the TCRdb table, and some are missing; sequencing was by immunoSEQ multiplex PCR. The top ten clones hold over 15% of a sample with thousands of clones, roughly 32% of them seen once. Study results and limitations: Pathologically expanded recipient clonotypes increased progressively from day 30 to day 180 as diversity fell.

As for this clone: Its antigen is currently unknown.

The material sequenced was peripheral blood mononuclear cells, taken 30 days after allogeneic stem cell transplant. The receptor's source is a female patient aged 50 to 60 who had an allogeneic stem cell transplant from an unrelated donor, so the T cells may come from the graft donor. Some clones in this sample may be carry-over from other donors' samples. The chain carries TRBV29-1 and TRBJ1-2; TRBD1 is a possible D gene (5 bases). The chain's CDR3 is CSVPIQGRDGYTF. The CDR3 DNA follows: TGCAGCGTTCCAATTCAGGGTAGGGATGGCTACACCTTC.